The rows below give T cell receptor beta chains drawn from one sample of a study of T cell repertoires in cytomegalovirus infection. From the reads, TCRdb called clonotypes with MiXCR, one entry per CDR3 protein. The sample contains 75,000 to 100,000 distinct CDR3 sequences, roughly 44% of which appear only once. For these receptors, no antigen is known. Sequenced material: CD8+ T cells from cultured PBMCs, taken from culture after CMV antigen stimulation. These receptors were obtained from a human donor in good health (CMV status not recorded). Some clones in this sample may be carry-over from other donors' samples. CDR3s leave out the opening cysteine and the closing phenylalanine or tryptophan. A D gene is named only where the DNA matches it firmly.

J gene: TRBJ2-3
D gene: .
V gene: TRBV19
CDR3 protein: ASSADSASTDTQY

J gene: TRBJ1-4
D gene: TRBD1
V gene: TRBV2
CDR3 protein: ASSDIQGAVEKLF

J gene: TRBJ2-5
D gene: .
V gene: TRBV11-2
CDR3 protein: ASSSSGGETQY

J gene: TRBJ2-1
D gene: TRBD2
V gene: TRBV20-1
CDR3 protein: SAGKRGVRINEQF

J gene: TRBJ2-6
D gene: TRBD1
V gene: TRBV7-8
CDR3 protein: ASSLTGGRLYGANVLT

J gene: TRBJ1-2
D gene: TRBD1
V gene: TRBV27
CDR3 protein: ASSTTGGGSYGYT

J gene: TRBJ2-2
D gene: TRBD2
V gene: TRBV5-4
CDR3 protein: ASSLPIAGGTGELF

J gene: TRBJ1-1
D gene: .
V gene: TRBV7-2
CDR3 protein: ASSLKGHAF

J gene: TRBJ2-5
D gene: TRBD2
V gene: TRBV12-3/TRBV12-4
CDR3 protein: ASTTWRGLAGPDQETQY

J gene: TRBJ2-1
D gene: TRBD2
V gene: TRBV4-1
CDR3 protein: ASSQQEAGEVEDEQF

J gene: TRBJ1-1
D gene: .
V gene: TRBV13
CDR3 protein: ASSPGTSITEAF

J gene: TRBJ2-1
D gene: .
V gene: TRBV20-1
CDR3 protein: SATPKALDRPSYNEQF

J gene: TRBJ2-3
D gene: .
V gene: TRBV2
CDR3 protein: ASSEPSTGSPTDTQY

J gene: TRBJ1-2
D gene: .
V gene: TRBV28
CDR3 protein: ASSFGGGTYGYT

J gene: TRBJ1-1
D gene: TRBD1
V gene: TRBV7-9
CDR3 protein: ASTSGGRGKPEAF

J gene: TRBJ2-7
D gene: .
V gene: TRBV6-2/TRBV6-3
CDR3 protein: ASSTPKGVNSEQY

J gene: TRBJ1-5
D gene: .
V gene: TRBV27
CDR3 protein: ASSLHINQPQH

J gene: TRBJ2-7
D gene: TRBD2
V gene: TRBV28
CDR3 protein: ASSLAGEGPSYEQY

J gene: TRBJ1-5
D gene: .
V gene: TRBV12-3/TRBV12-4
CDR3 protein: ASSLSGFNQPQH

J gene: TRBJ2-3
D gene: TRBD2
V gene: TRBV20-1
CDR3 protein: SFRAGTSGTGGATDTQY

J gene: TRBJ2-3
D gene: .
V gene: TRBV27
CDR3 protein: ASSLAGSRSDTQY

J gene: TRBJ2-7
D gene: TRBD1
V gene: TRBV13
CDR3 protein: ASTTWGTGAYEQY

J gene: TRBJ1-3
D gene: TRBD1
V gene: TRBV7-3
CDR3 protein: ASRHDRGGNTIY

J gene: TRBJ2-3
D gene: .
V gene: TRBV4-2
CDR3 protein: ASSQGARWGADTQY

J gene: TRBJ2-1
D gene: .
V gene: TRBV28
CDR3 protein: ASSPAPIKSSYNEQF

J gene: TRBJ1-2
D gene: .
V gene: TRBV6-6
CDR3 protein: ASSDDLDGFYSYGYT

J gene: TRBJ1-1
D gene: .
V gene: TRBV6-5
CDR3 protein: ASSRGGMNTEAF

J gene: TRBJ1-2
D gene: .
V gene: TRBV6-1
CDR3 protein: ASSPKGDPNYGYT

J gene: TRBJ2-1
D gene: .
V gene: TRBV5-5
CDR3 protein: ASSSRVHEQF

J gene: TRBJ2-3
D gene: .
V gene: TRBV12-3/TRBV12-4
CDR3 protein: ASSLGKGHPQY

J gene: TRBJ1-1
D gene: .
V gene: TRBV19
CDR3 protein: ASSLDGMQGAF

J gene: TRBJ1-6
D gene: .
V gene: TRBV2
CDR3 protein: ASRKATGSPLH

J gene: TRBJ2-5
D gene: TRBD2
V gene: TRBV11-2
CDR3 protein: ASSQSTGRAWQETQY

J gene: TRBJ2-3
D gene: TRBD1
V gene: TRBV4-2
CDR3 protein: ASRGGVRTDTQY

J gene: TRBJ2-1
D gene: .
V gene: TRBV6-4
CDR3 protein: ASSAPGTSILF

J gene: TRBJ1-3
D gene: .
V gene: TRBV6-2/TRBV6-3
CDR3 protein: ASSPSGLGNTIY

J gene: TRBJ2-7
D gene: TRBD1
V gene: TRBV7-2
CDR3 protein: ASSLDGTASYEQY

J gene: TRBJ2-7
D gene: .
V gene: TRBV13
CDR3 protein: ASSSASYEQY

J gene: TRBJ1-2
D gene: .
V gene: TRBV29-1
CDR3 protein: SVSRDGAMNGYT

J gene: TRBJ2-7
D gene: .
V gene: TRBV19
CDR3 protein: ASSMDGTYEQY

J gene: TRBJ1-1
D gene: .
V gene: TRBV7-6
CDR3 protein: ASSLGGEAF

J gene: TRBJ1-1
D gene: .
V gene: TRBV10-3
CDR3 protein: AISEGAPEAF

J gene: TRBJ2-2
D gene: TRBD1
V gene: TRBV7-4
CDR3 protein: ASSLVGGRTGELF

J gene: TRBJ2-7
D gene: .
V gene: TRBV29-1
CDR3 protein: SVEDGERPRYEQY

J gene: TRBJ1-5
D gene: TRBD1
V gene: TRBV5-4
CDR3 protein: ASRNRGNNQPQH

J gene: TRBJ2-1
D gene: TRBD2
V gene: TRBV7-2
CDR3 protein: ASSRSGRASSNEQF

J gene: TRBJ2-5
D gene: TRBD2
V gene: TRBV7-2
CDR3 protein: ASSLGWMGTNPQETQY

J gene: TRBJ2-1
D gene: .
V gene: TRBV12-3/TRBV12-4
CDR3 protein: ASSPGGGSREQF

J gene: TRBJ2-7
D gene: TRBD1
V gene: TRBV15
CDR3 protein: ATQGQGASGSYEQY

J gene: TRBJ1-1
D gene: .
V gene: TRBV7-9
CDR3 protein: ASTGTNTEAF

J gene: TRBJ2-3
D gene: .
V gene: TRBV11-1
CDR3 protein: ASRARSTDTQY